This TCR beta chain was recorded in a study of regulatory T cells in long-lasting Graves disease. Construction of TCR beta libraries relied on iRepertoire HTBI primers and on Arm-PCR targeting CDR3 regions. TCRdb re-analysed the multiplex PCR reads in MiXCR, keeping a single row per CDR3 protein. Among roughly 530,000 distinct CDR3 sequences listed, 16% were seen once. The sample's time point: newly diagnosed GD, antithyroid drugs for less than 3 months. Researchers made the TCR library from RNA that was extracted from PBMCs. Findings and caveats of the study: TRBV28, TRBJ1-2 and TRBJ2-5 emerged as the favored segments in persistent disease.

A word on this clonotype: The target antigen is unknown.

This CDR3 is built from 13 residues. Per germline, CDR1 MGHRA and CDR2 YSYEKL. The V end was cut by 1 base, the J end by 0 bases, with 4 bases between. This sample was shared with a second study, whose subject was T cells in Graves' hyperthyroidism and ophthalmopathy. As reported in that work: These patients, aged 18 to 65, had recently diagnosed hyperthyroidism lasting under 2 months. Clinical symptoms, serum thyroxine and TRAb, thyroid ultrasound and orbital computed tomography together formed the diagnostic basis.

This clonotype was sampled from a woman aged 35-65 years with Graves disease. Sequenced material: peripheral blood mononuclear cells (PBMCs), taken at new diagnosis, from a patient treated with antithyroid drugs. The chain carries TRBV4-1 and TRBJ2-7; D is ambiguous. In DNA, the CDR3 is TGCGCCAGCAGCCAAGGAATCTCCTACGAGCAGTACTTC. This translates into CASSQGISYEQYF.